A single sample is the source of the 15 T cell receptor beta chains below, sequenced in a study of T-cell reconstitution after alpha-beta-depleted transplantation in children. The authors prepared the TCRbeta library with unique molecular identifiers. TCRdb re-derived calls from the PCR reads in MiXCR, one entry per CDR3 protein. The sample consists of some 550,000 distinct CDR3 sequences, 23% of them appearing once. The sequenced sample was PBMCs, mostly from graft donor cells, obtained 360 days after TCRalphabeta/CD19-depleted stem cell transplant. The receptor source for this set is a boy younger than two who had a stem cell transplant for acute myeloid leukemia, so the T cells may come from the graft donor.

This clonotype was observed a few times. The genes are TRBV7-7 and TRBJ2-1; TRBD2 aligns across 10 bases. The CDR3 consists of 14 residues. Trimming at V came to 5 bases and at J to 7 bases, leaving 5 bases not matched to a gene. From germline, CDR1 is SSHAT and CDR2 FNYEAQ (reference sequence). The CDR3 DNA reads as TGTGCCAGCAGCCGCGGACTAGCGGAGAATGAGCAGTTCTTC. Translating it yields CASSRGLAENEQFF.

V and J are TRBV29-1 and TRBJ2-1; D gene unclear. Trimming took 4 bases from V and 10 from J, leaving 23 bases between them. The CDR3 has 15 residues. The germline CDR1 and CDR2 sequences are SQVTM and ANQGSEA. The CDR3 here is CSVGTVPSRSWEQFF. The CDR3 nucleotides are TGCAGCGTTGGGACCGTACCCTCACGCTCCTGGGAGCAGTTCTTC.

V gene TRBV20-1 combines with J gene TRBJ1-2, with 8 bases fitting TRBD1. This CDR3 is built from 15 residues. With V trimmed by 0 bases and J by 8 bases, 11 bases remained unmatched. Germline lookup yields CDR1 DFQATT and CDR2 SNEGSKA (reference sequence). Here the CDR3 DNA reads TGCAGTGCTAGAGATACAGGACAGGGTTGGGGGGGCTACACCTTC. Amino acid sequence: CSARDTGQGWGGYTF.

The chain joins TRBV20-1 to TRBJ2-7, with no clear D. V was trimmed by 6 bases and J by 0 bases, leaving 9 bases between them. The germline gives CDR1 DFQATT, CDR2 SNEGSKA (reference sequence). There are 12 residues in the CDR3. CDR3 in DNA: TGCAGTGCCTCATACACCTCCTACGAGCAGTACTTC. It translates to CSASYTSYEQYF.

Many counts were recorded for this clonotype. The genes are TRBV12-3 or TRBV12-4 and TRBJ2-2, with unresolved D. Deletions cut 5 bases from V and 6 bases from J, with 7 bases between. This CDR3 has 12 residues. The CDR3 here is CASSPDAGELFF. In nucleotides, the CDR3 is TGTGCCAGCAGTCCAGACGCCGGGGAGCTGTTTTTT.

V and J are TRBV6-1 and TRBJ2-5; D is unclear. The CDR3 sequence is 12 residues long. Trimming shortened V by 4 bases and J by 4 bases, and 7 bases separated the two germline ends. CDR1 is MNHNS and CDR2 is SASEGT in the germline V gene. CDR3 DNA: TGTGCCAGCAGTGTGGCGAGAGAGACCCAGTACTTC. Translation gives CASSVARETQYF.

This clonotype was counted a few times. The V and J genes are TRBV28 and TRBJ1-1; D not resolved. This CDR3 is 12 amino acids long. Germline assignment: CDR1 MDHEN and CDR2 SYDVKM. V was cut by 1 base and J by 4 bases, with 4 bases left in between. The DNA for the CDR3 is TGTGCCAGCAGTTTATTGTTCACTGAAGCTTTCTTT. Protein: CASSLLFTEAFF.

This clonotype showed up many times. The gene calls are TRBV6-5 and TRBJ2-2; D is unclear. Trimming cost V 5 bases and J 2 bases, with 12 bases left between them. The CDR3 contains 15 residues. Germline CDR1 and CDR2: MNHEY and SVGAGI. The CDR3 sequence is CASSTSGPNTGELFF. The CDR3 DNA follows: TGTGCCAGCAGTACCTCCGGGCCTAACACCGGGGAGCTGTTTTTT.

The chain has TRBV5-1 and TRBJ1-5; 7 bases agree with TRBD1. CDR1 is SGHRS, CDR2 YFSETQ, per germline. The CDR3 sequence is 15 residues long. Germline trimming cut 0 bases from V and 5 bases from J; bases unmatched to any gene: 5. The CDR3 DNA sequence: TGCGCCAGCAGCTTGGAGGGGGGACAGCATCAGCCCCAGCATTTT. Amino acid sequence: CASSLEGGQHQPQHF.

This clonotype has at least ten counts. The rearrangement uses TRBV6-2 or TRBV6-3 and TRBJ2-1; D remains ambiguous. The V gene's germline CDR1 is MNHEY and CDR2 SVGEGT. This CDR3 has 16 residues. Trimming removed 1 base from V and 0 bases from J, with 10 bases in between. The CDR3 here is CASSYLKVSSYNEQFF. Written as DNA, the CDR3 is TGTGCCAGCAGTTACTTAAAGGTCTCCTCCTACAATGAGCAGTTCTTC.

The gene calls are TRBV2 and TRBJ2-3; D perhaps matches TRBD2 (6 bases). The V gene's germline CDR1 is SNHLY and CDR2 FYNNEI. CDR3 length equals 16 residues. V was pared by 6 bases and J by 8 bases, with 24 bases between. The CDR3 region has the DNA TGTGCCAGCAGGGACCCCGGGGGAGAGTTCAGGGCTACGCAGTATTTT. The encoded protein is CASRDPGGEFRATQYF.

Ten or more counts support this clonotype. The gene calls are TRBV6-2 or TRBV6-3 and TRBJ1-2; 8 nucleotides agree with TRBD1. This CDR3 spans 11 amino acids. With V trimmed by 10 bases and J by 6 bases, 4 bases remained unmatched. CDR1 MNHEY and CDR2 SVGEGT come from the germline V gene. The DNA for the CDR3 is TGTGCCATCGGACAGGGCCATGGCTACACCTTC. Residues: CAIGQGHGYTF.

The rearrangement uses TRBV12-3 or TRBV12-4 and TRBJ1-4; 7 bases fit TRBD1. The CDR3 totals 15 residues. The ends lost 6 bases at V and 6 bases at J; junction bases unmatched: 10. The CDR3 DNA is TGTGCCAGCAGCCCCCGGACAGGTTTTTATGAAAAACTGTTTTTT. Translation gives CASSPRTGFYEKLFF.

The rearrangement uses TRBV12-3 or TRBV12-4 and TRBJ2-5, with D tentatively TRBD2 (7 bases). The CDR3 runs to 15 residues. Trimming removed 6 bases from V and 9 bases from J, with 23 bases in between. The CDR3 loop reads CASSSDGLGKGAQYF. The CDR3 DNA reads TGTGCCAGCAGCTCCGACGGACTAGGGAAGGGGGCCCAGTACTTC.

This chain uses TRBV5-5 with TRBJ2-7; 7 bases match TRBD1. The CDR3 runs to 16 residues. Germline-derived CDR1 and CDR2 are SGHKS and YYEKEE (reference sequence). Trimming removed 5 bases from V and 5 bases from J; junction bases left unmatched: 16. CDR3 sequence: CASSFSPDRVVNEQYV. As DNA, the CDR3 is TGTGCCAGCAGTTTTAGTCCCGACAGGGTAGTCAACGAGCAGTACGTC.